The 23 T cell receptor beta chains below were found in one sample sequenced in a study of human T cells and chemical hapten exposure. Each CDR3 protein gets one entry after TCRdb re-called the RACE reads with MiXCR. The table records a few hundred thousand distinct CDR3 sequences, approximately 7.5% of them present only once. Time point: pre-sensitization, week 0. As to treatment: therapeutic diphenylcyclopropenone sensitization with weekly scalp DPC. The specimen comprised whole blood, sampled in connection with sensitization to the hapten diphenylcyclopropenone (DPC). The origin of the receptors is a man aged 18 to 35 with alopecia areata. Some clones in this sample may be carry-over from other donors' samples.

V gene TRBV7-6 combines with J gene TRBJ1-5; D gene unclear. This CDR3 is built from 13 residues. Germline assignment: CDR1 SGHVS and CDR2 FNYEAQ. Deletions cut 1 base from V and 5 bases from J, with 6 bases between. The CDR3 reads CASSLVPDQPQHF. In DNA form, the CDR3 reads TGTGCCAGCAGCTTAGTTCCGGATCAGCCCCAGCATTTT. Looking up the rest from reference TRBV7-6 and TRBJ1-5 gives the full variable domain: GAGVSQSPRYKVTKRGQDVALRCDPISGHVSLYWYRQALGQGPEFLTYFNYEAQQDKSGLPNDRFSAERPEGSISTLTIQRTEQRDSAMYRCASSLVPDQPQHFGDGTRLSIL.

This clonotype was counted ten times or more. This chain's CDR3 is CASSYRGVTEAFF. For the CDR3, the DNA is TGTGCCAGCAGCTACAGGGGCGTCACTGAAGCTTTCTTT. This chain connects TRBV7-2 to TRBJ1-1, with TRBD1 matching 7 bases. This CDR3 comprises 13 residues. Germline CDR1 SGHTA, CDR2 FQGNSA. Germline trimming cut 4 bases from V and 4 bases from J; bases unmatched to any gene: 3.

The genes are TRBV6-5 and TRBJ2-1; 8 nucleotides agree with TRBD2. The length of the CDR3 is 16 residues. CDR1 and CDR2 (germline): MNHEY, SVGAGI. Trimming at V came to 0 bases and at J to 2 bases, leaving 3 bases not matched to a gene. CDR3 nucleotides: TGTGCCAGCAGTTACTCGACTAGCGCCCCCTACAATGAGCAGTTCTTC. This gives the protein CASSYSTSAPYNEQFF.

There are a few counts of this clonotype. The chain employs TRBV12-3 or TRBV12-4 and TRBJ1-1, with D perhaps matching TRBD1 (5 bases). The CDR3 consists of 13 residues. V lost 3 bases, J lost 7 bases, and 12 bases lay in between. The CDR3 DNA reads TGTGCCAGCAGTTTTCGGGGGATCGGTGAAGCTTTCTTT. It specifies CASSFRGIGEAFF.

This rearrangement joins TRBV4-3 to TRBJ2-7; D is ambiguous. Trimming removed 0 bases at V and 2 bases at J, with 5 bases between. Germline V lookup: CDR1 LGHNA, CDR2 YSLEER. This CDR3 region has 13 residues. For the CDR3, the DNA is TGCGCCAGCAGCCAAGAGGATACCTACGAGCAGTACTTC. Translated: CASSQEDTYEQYF.

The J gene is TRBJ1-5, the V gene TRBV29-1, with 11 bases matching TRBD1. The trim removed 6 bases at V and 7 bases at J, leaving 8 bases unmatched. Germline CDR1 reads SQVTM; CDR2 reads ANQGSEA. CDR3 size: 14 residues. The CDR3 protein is CSVADRGLGQPQHF. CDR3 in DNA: TGCAGCGTCGCGGACAGGGGGCTGGGGCAGCCCCAGCATTTT.

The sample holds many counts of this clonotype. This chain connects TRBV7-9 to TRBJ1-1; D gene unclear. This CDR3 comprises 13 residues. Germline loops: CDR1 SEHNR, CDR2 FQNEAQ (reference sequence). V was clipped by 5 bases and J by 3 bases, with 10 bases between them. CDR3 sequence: CASSEPGDTEAFF. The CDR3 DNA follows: TGTGCCAGCAGCGAGCCTGGAGACACTGAAGCTTTCTTT.

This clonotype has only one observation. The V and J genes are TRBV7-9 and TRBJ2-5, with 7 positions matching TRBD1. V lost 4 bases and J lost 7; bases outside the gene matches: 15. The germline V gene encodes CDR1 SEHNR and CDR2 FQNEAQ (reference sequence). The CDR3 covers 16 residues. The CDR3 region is CASSSIWGQSMGTQYF. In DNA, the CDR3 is TGTGCCAGCAGCTCCATATGGGGACAGTCCATGGGGACCCAGTACTTC.

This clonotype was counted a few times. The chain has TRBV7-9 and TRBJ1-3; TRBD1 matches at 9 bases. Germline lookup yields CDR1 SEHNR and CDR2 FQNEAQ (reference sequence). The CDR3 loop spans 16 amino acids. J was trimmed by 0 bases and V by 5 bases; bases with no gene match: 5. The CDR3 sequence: CASSPDRGASGNTIYF. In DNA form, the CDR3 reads TGTGCCAGCAGCCCAGACAGGGGGGCCTCTGGAAACACCATATATTTT. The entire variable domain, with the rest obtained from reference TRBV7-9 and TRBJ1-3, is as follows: DTGVSQNPRHKITKRGQNVTFRCDPISEHNRLYWYRQTLGQGPEFLTYFQNEAQLEKSRLLSDRFSAERPKGSFSTLEIQRTEQGDSAMYLCASSPDRGASGNTIYFGEGSWLTVV.

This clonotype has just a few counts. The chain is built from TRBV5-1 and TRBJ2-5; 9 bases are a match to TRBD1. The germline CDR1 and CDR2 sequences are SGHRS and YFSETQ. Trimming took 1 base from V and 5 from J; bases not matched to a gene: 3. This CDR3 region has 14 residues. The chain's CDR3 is CASSLTGTGETQYF. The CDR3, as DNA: TGCGCCAGCAGCTTGACCGGGACAGGGGAGACCCAGTACTTC.

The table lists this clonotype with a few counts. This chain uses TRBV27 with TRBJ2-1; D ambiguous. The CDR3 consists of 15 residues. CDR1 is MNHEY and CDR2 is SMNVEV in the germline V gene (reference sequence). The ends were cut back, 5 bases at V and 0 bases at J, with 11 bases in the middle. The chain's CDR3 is CASSLKGSSYNEQFF. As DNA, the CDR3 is TGTGCCAGCAGTCTTAAAGGTAGCTCCTACAATGAGCAGTTCTTC.

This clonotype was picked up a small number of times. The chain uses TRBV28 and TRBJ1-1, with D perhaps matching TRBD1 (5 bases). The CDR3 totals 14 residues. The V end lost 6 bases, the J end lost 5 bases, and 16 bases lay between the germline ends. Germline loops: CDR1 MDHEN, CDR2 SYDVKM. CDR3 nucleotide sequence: TGTGCCAGCAGGAAACCAACAGGAGAAACTGAAGCTTTCTTT. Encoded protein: CASRKPTGETEAFF.

The CDR3 sequence is CAISGDREETQYF. The DNA for the CDR3 is TGTGCCATCAGTGGCGACAGGGAAGAGACCCAGTACTTC. This chain connects TRBV10-3 to TRBJ2-5; 7 bases map to TRBD1. CDR1 is ENHRY and CDR2 is SYGVKD in the germline V gene. The V gene end was trimmed by 4 bases and the J gene end by 3 bases; junction bases not matched to a gene: 2. The CDR3 runs to 13 residues.

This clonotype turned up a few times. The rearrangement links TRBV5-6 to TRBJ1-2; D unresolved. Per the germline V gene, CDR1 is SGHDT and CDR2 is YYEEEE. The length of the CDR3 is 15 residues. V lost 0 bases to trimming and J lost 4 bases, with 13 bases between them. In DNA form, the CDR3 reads TGTGCCAGCAGCTTGGGTCCAGAGTTGACCTATGGCTACACCTTC. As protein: CASSLGPELTYGYTF.

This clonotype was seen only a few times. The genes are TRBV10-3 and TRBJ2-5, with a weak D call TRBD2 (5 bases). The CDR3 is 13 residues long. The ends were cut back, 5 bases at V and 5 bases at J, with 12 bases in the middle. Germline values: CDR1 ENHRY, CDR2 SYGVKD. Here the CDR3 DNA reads TGTGCCATCAGTTCGGGGTCGGGGGAGACCCAGTACTTC. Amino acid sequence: CAISSGSGETQYF.

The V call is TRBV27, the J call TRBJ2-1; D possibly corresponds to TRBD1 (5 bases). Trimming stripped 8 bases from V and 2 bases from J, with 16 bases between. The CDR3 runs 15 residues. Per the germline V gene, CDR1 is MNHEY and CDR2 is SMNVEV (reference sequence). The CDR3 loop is CASRAGSGTYNEQFF. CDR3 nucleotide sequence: TGTGCCAGCCGCGCAGGGTCAGGGACCTACAATGAGCAGTTCTTC.

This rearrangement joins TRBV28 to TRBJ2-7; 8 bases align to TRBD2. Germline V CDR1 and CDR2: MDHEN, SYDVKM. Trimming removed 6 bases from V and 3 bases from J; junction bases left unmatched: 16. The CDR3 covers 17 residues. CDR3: CASRIGLAQDLHYEQYF. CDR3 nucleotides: TGTGCCAGCAGAATAGGACTAGCCCAAGACTTACACTACGAGCAGTACTTC.

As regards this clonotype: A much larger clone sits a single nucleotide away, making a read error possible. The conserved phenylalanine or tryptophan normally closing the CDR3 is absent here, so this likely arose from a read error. CDR3 nucleotides: TGTGCCAGCAGCCCCGGGACATCGATTGGGCAGTACTCC. Translating gives CASSPGTSIGQYS. The J gene is TRBJ2-7, the V gene TRBV6-2 or TRBV6-3; D might be TRBD1 (6 bases). The V gene lost 6 bases and the J gene lost 9 bases, with 18 bases spanning the gap. The CDR3 is made up of 13 amino acids. Germline V lookup: CDR1 MNHEY, CDR2 SVGEGT.

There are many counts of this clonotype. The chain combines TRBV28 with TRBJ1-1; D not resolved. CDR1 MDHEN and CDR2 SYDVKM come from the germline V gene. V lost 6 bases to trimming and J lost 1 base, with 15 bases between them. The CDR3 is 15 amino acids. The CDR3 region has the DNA TGTGCCAGCAGGCTCATGGTAACATGGAACACTGAAGCTTTCTTT. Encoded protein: CASRLMVTWNTEAFF.

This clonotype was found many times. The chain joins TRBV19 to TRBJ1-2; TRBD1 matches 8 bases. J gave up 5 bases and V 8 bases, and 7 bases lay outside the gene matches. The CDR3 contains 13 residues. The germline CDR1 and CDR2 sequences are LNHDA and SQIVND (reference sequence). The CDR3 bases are TGTGCCAGTGCGGAACAGGGGGGGTATGGCTACACCTTC. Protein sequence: CASAEQGGYGYTF.

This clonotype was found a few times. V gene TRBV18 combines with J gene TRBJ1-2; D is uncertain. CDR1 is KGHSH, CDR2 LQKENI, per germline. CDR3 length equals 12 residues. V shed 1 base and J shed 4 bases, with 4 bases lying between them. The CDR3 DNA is TGTGCCAGCTCACCACGGGGCTATGGCTACACCTTC. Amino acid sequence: CASSPRGYGYTF.

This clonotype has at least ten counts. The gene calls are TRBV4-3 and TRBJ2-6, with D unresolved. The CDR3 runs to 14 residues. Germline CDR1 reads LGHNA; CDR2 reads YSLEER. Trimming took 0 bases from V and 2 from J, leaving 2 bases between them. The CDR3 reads CASSQDTGANVLTF. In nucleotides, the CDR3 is TGCGCCAGCAGCCAAGATACTGGGGCCAACGTCCTGACTTTC.

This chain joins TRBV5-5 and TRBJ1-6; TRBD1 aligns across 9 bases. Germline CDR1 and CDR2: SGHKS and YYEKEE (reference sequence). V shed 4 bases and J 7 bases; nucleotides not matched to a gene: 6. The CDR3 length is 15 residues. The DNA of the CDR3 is TGTGCCAGCAGCCCGGACAGGGGAGGGAATTCACCCCTCCACTTT. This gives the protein CASSPDRGGNSPLHF.